Listed here are 10 T cell receptor beta chains from one sample, sequenced in a study of response to subunit inactivated influenza vaccine. TCRdb passed the RT-PCR reads through MiXCR, listing each CDR3 protein once. Altogether hundreds of thousands of distinct CDR3 sequences are present, more than 11% being singletons, with the ten largest covering 5.5% to 8%. The material sequenced was PBMCs from blood, taken roughly 2 weeks before vaccination. The receptors stem from a man aged 50 to 60 who received an inactivated influenza vaccine.

This clonotype has a handful of counts. The chain joins TRBV27 to TRBJ2-7, with D maybe TRBD1 (6 bases). This CDR3 is 14 amino acids long. V lost 6 bases and J 5 bases, leaving 17 bases between the germline ends. Germline assignment: CDR1 MNHEY and CDR2 SMNVEV (reference sequence). As DNA, the CDR3 is TGTGCCAGCAGGACCAGGGGCCTGTGGCACGAGCAGTACTTC. This sequence encodes CASRTRGLWHEQYF.

This clonotype was seen a handful of times. This rearrangement joins TRBV7-9 to TRBJ1-2; unclear D gene. This CDR3 has 14 residues. Trimming stripped 5 bases from V and 2 bases from J, with 12 bases between. From germline, CDR1 is SEHNR and CDR2 FQNEAQ (reference sequence). The CDR3 loop is CASSPLSSNYGYTF. The CDR3 bases are TGTGCCAGCAGCCCCTTGAGTTCCAACTATGGCTACACCTTC.

This chain uses TRBV7-2 with TRBJ2-7; possibly TRBD2 for D (5 bases). The V gene lost 2 bases and the J gene lost 3 bases, with 14 bases spanning the gap. Germline CDR1 reads SGHTA; CDR2 reads FQGNSA. The CDR3 covers 15 residues. For the CDR3, the DNA is TGTGCCAGCAGCTTATTCCCCGGGAACCTCTACGAGCAGTACTTC. Amino acids: CASSLFPGNLYEQYF.

This clonotype was seen ten or more times. The chain links TRBV10-3 to TRBJ2-1, with 8 bases identical to TRBD2. CDR3 size: 17 residues. CDR1 ENHRY and CDR2 SYGVKD come from the germline V gene. The V and J ends lost 0 bases and 3 bases, in that order; junction bases with no gene match: 7. CDR3 in amino acids: CAISESNAGGIYNEQFF. CDR3 bases: TGTGCCATCAGTGAGTCTAACGCGGGGGGCATCTACAATGAGCAGTTCTTC.

A few counts support this clonotype. This rearrangement joins TRBV4-1 to TRBJ2-1; D call uncertain. Germline V gene lookup returns CDR1 MGHRA and CDR2 YSYEKL. V shed 5 bases and J shed 0 bases, with 14 bases lying between them. This CDR3 is 16 amino acids long. The CDR3 region is CASSIRAQSSYNEQFF. Here the CDR3 DNA reads TGCGCCAGCAGCATCCGGGCCCAGAGCTCCTACAATGAGCAGTTCTTC.

This chain joins TRBV7-2 and TRBJ2-2; weak D call: TRBD2 (6 bases). Trimming shortened V by 5 bases and J by 5 bases, and 21 bases separated the two germline ends. Germline CDR1 SGHTA, CDR2 FQGNSA. The CDR3 has 17 residues. CDR3 residues: CASSPSPPRGKTGELFF. DNA of the CDR3: TGTGCCAGCAGCCCTAGTCCCCCGCGGGGAAAGACCGGGGAGCTGTTTTTT.

This clonotype was recorded at least ten times. This sequence joins TRBV9 and TRBJ2-1; TRBD2 matches 8 bases. This CDR3 comprises 16 residues. Germline V gene sequence: CDR1 SGDLS, CDR2 YYNGEE. V lost 3 bases to trimming and J lost 2 bases; unmatched junction nucleotides: 7. In DNA, the CDR3 is TGTGCCAGCAGCGCACCTAGCGGGTCCGCCTACAATGAGCAGTTCTTC. Protein product: CASSAPSGSAYNEQFF. Using reference TRBV9 and TRBJ2-1 for the parts outside the CDR3, the full variable domain is DSGVTQTPKHLITATGQRVTLRCSPRSGDLSVYWYQQSLDQGLQFLIQYYNGEERAKGNILERFSAQQFPDLHSELNLSSLELGDSALYFCASSAPSGSAYNEQFFGPGTRLTVL.

This clonotype has ten or more counts. CDR3: CASSYSPDTQYF. The CDR3 bases are TGTGCCAGCAGTTACTCTCCAGATACGCAGTATTTT. This chain joins TRBV6-2 or TRBV6-3 and TRBJ2-3; D not certain. Germline CDR1 is MNHEY and CDR2 is SVGEGT. V was trimmed by 0 bases and J by 4 bases, leaving 2 bases between them. This CDR3 is built from 12 residues.

This clonotype was counted a single time. This chain joins TRBV20-1 and TRBJ2-7, with a tentative D call TRBD1 (6 bases). With 0 bases removed from V and 3 bases from J, the gap between germline ends came to 12 bases. Germline-derived CDR1 and CDR2 are DFQATT and SNEGSKA (reference sequence). This CDR3 contains 14 residues. CDR3 coding DNA: TGCAGTGCTAGAGATACAGGGCAGATCTACGAGCAGTACTTC. Translation gives CSARDTGQIYEQYF.

A word on this clonotype: The junction differs from germline at one of its ends, possibly a read error. The V call is TRBV7-7, the J call TRBJ2-5; possibly TRBD1 or TRBD2 for D (5 bases each). Germline assignment: CDR1 SSHAT and CDR2 FNYEAQ (reference sequence). This CDR3 comprises 16 residues. The CDR3 region has the DNA TGTGCTAGCAGCTTAGGTAGGGGACGGCACCAAGAGACCCAGTACTTC. Its protein product is CASSLGRGRHQETQYF.